The 32 T cell receptor beta chains below come from one sample, sequenced in a study of shared clonotypes between healthy human individuals. Only in-frame clones appear in the TCRdb table, and some are missing; sequencing was by immunoSEQ multiplex PCR. The table includes millions of clones, over 85% detected once. CD45RO negativity and positive selection for CCR7 defined naive CD8 cells, a population that excluded terminally differentiated effector memory CD45RA+ cells. Sequenced input: naive CD8+ T cells sorted from blood. The receptors derive from a man between 18 and 29 years old in good health.

CDR3 DNA sequence: TGTGCCTGGAGTGACACCTTCAGGGGCAATCAGCCCCAGCATTTT. Its translation is CAWSDTFRGNQPQHF. The rearrangement uses TRBV30 and TRBJ1-5, with D tentatively TRBD1 (5 bases). V was pared by 1 base and J by 2 bases, with 12 bases between. The CDR3 is 15 residues long. The germline CDR1 and CDR2 sequences are GTSNPN and SVGIG (reference sequence). Full variable domain (outside the CDR3, taken from reference TRBV30 and TRBJ1-5): SQTIHQWPATLVQPVGSPLSLECTVEGTSNPNLYWYRQAAGRGLQLLFYSVGIGQISSEVPQNLSASRPQDRQFILSSKKLLLSDSGFYLCAWSDTFRGNQPQHFGDGTRLSIL.

The V gene is TRBV11-2, the J gene TRBJ2-7, with D unclear. Trimming stripped 0 bases from V and 7 bases from J, with 10 bases between. This CDR3 spans 13 amino acids. The V gene's germline CDR1 is SGHAT and CDR2 FQNNGV. The CDR3 DNA reads TGTGCCAGCAGCTTAGATCGAAGCGCAGAGCAGTACTTC. Translation gives CASSLDRSAEQYF. Full variable domain (outside the CDR3, taken from reference TRBV11-2 and TRBJ2-7): EAGVAQSPRYKIIEKRQSVAFWCNPISGHATLYWYQQILGQGPKLLIQFQNNGVVDDSQLPKDRFSAERLKGVDSTLKIQPAKLEDSAVYLCASSLDRSAEQYFGPGTRLTVT.

This rearrangement joins TRBV27 to TRBJ2-2, with no clear D. This CDR3 comprises 15 residues. Trimming cost V 1 base and J 1 base, with 7 bases left between them. The V gene's germline CDR1 is MNHEY and CDR2 SMNVEV (reference sequence). The CDR3 sequence: CASSLYPGNTGELFF. DNA of the CDR3: TGTGCCAGCAGTTTATACCCCGGGAACACCGGGGAGCTGTTTTTT.

Notes on this clone: Distinct nucleotide sequences in the sample also encode this CDR3. This rearrangement joins TRBV7-9 to TRBJ2-1; 8 bases fit TRBD2. This CDR3 contains 15 residues. Germline V lookup: CDR1 SEHNR, CDR2 FQNEAQ (reference sequence). The trim removed 1 base at V and 4 bases at J, leaving 3 bases unmatched. Here the CDR3 reads CASSLVLAEYNEQFF. CDR3 coding DNA: TGTGCCAGCAGCTTAGTACTAGCGGAATACAATGAGCAGTTCTTC.

The CDR3 loop is CASSYDGEAGELFF. The CDR3 bases are TGTGCCAGCAGTTACGACGGGGAGGCCGGGGAGCTGTTTTTT. This rearrangement joins TRBV6-5 to TRBJ2-2; D possibly corresponds to TRBD2 (6 bases). V dropped 2 bases and J dropped 6 bases, with 10 bases sitting between them. Germline values: CDR1 MNHEY, CDR2 SVGAGI. This CDR3 spans 14 amino acids.

The rearrangement links TRBV29-1 to TRBJ2-7; no clear D. V was cut by 5 bases and J by 3 bases, with 11 bases left in between. CDR3 size: 12 residues. Germline V lookup: CDR1 SQVTM, CDR2 ANQGSEA. Written as DNA, the CDR3 is TGCAGCGTTAGTGGCCTGGGCTACGAGCAGTACTTC. It is translated as CSVSGLGYEQYF.

The sample holds one count of this clone. The chain employs TRBV9 and TRBJ2-7, with D perhaps assigned TRBD1 or TRBD2 (5 bases each). The V gene lost 4 bases and the J gene lost 5 bases, with 19 bases spanning the gap. CDR1 is SGDLS, CDR2 YYNGEE, per germline. The CDR3 runs to 15 residues. The CDR3 sequence is CASSPLGVSPHEQYF. The CDR3 bases are TGTGCCAGCAGCCCTCTGGGGGTATCCCCCCACGAGCAGTACTTC.

The V and J genes are TRBV6-6 and TRBJ1-2; D is unclear. Germline V CDR1 and CDR2: MNHNY, SVGAGI (reference sequence). CDR3 length: 12 amino acids. Trimming removed 9 bases from V and 4 bases from J, with 12 bases in between. The CDR3: CASLDPVYGYTF. The CDR3 bases are TGTGCCAGTTTAGACCCTGTCTATGGCTACACCTTC.

The genes are TRBV29-1 and TRBJ1-1, with TRBD1 matching over 8 bases. V lost 6 bases, J lost 6 bases, and 6 bases stayed unmatched. Germline values: CDR1 SQVTM, CDR2 ANQGSEA. The CDR3 is 12 amino acids. CDR3 nucleotide sequence: TGCAGCGTAGAACAGGGGGGGGCTGAAGCTTTCTTT. Protein sequence: CSVEQGGAEAFF.

This chain joins TRBV4-3 and TRBJ2-5; D is possibly TRBD1 (5 bases). Trimming shortened V by 0 bases and J by 7 bases, and 9 bases separated the two germline ends. Germline V CDR1 and CDR2: LGHNA, YSLEER. CDR3 size: 13 residues. This chain's CDR3 is CASSQDRGATQYF. In DNA form, the CDR3 reads TGCGCCAGCAGCCAAGATCGTGGGGCGACCCAGTACTTC.

CDR3 in amino acids: CASSPAWGEETQYF. The CDR3 DNA is TGTGCCAGCAGCCCCGCTTGGGGGGAAGAGACCCAGTACTTC. The chain has TRBV11-2 and TRBJ2-5, with a weak D call TRBD2 (6 bases). CDR3 length: 14 amino acids. From germline, CDR1 is SGHAT and CDR2 FQNNGV. V shed 5 bases and J shed 3 bases, with 13 bases lying between them.

V is TRBV27 and J is TRBJ1-2, with unresolved D. The CDR3 totals 10 residues. Germline V gene data show CDR1 as MNHEY and CDR2 as SMNVEV (reference sequence). The ends were cut back, 7 bases at V and 12 bases at J, with 12 bases in the middle. The CDR3 coding sequence is TGTGCCAGCATTGGTCGGACCCACACCTTC. It yields the protein CASIGRTHTF.

V gene TRBV6-1 combines with J gene TRBJ2-3; 8 positions match TRBD2. Germline V CDR1 and CDR2: MNHNS, SASEGT. There are 15 residues in the CDR3. The ends lost 6 bases at V and 0 bases at J; junction bases unmatched: 5. The chain's CDR3 is CASRDSGDSTDTQYF. Written as DNA, the CDR3 is TGTGCCAGCAGAGATAGCGGGGATAGCACAGATACGCAGTATTTT.

The J gene is TRBJ2-7, the V gene TRBV7-9, with 10 nucleotides matching TRBD1. The CDR3 is made up of 15 amino acids. CDR1 and CDR2 from the germline V gene are SEHNR and FQNEAQ (reference sequence). Trimming at V came to 5 bases and at J to 5 bases, leaving 9 bases not matched to a gene. CDR3: CASSPSRQGADEQYF. The CDR3 region has the DNA TGTGCCAGCAGCCCCTCGAGACAGGGGGCTGACGAGCAGTACTTC.

The chain couples TRBV19 to TRBJ1-2; D ambiguous. Trimming took off 10 bases at V and 8 bases at J, with 11 bases between the two ends. The CDR3 length is 10 residues. CDR1 LNHDA and CDR2 SQIVND come from the germline V gene (reference sequence). In nucleotides, the CDR3 is TGTGCCACCGAGTTTGGGGGCTACACCTTC. Protein product: CATEFGGYTF. Filled out from reference TRBV19 and TRBJ1-2, the complete variable domain reads DGGITQSPKYLFRKEGQNVTLSCEQNLNHDAMYWYRQDPGQGLRLIYYSQIVNDFQKGDIAEGYSVSREKKESFPLTVTSAQKNPTAFYLCATEFGGYTFGSGTRLTVV.

With respect to this clone: Other DNA sequences in this sample translate to the same CDR3. The chain is built from TRBV18 and TRBJ2-5; D is unclear. There are 12 residues in the CDR3. Trimming pared 0 bases from V and 5 bases from J, leaving 4 bases between. Germline V gene lookup returns CDR1 KGHSH and CDR2 LQKENI. The CDR3 protein is CASSPPAETQYF. CDR3 coding DNA: TGTGCCAGCTCACCACCGGCGGAGACCCAGTACTTC.

A word on this clone: The same CDR3 is also encoded by other DNA sequences in this sample. The gene calls are TRBV7-8 and TRBJ2-1; D gene uncertain. CDR1 is SGHVS and CDR2 is FQNEAQ in the germline V gene. CDR3 size: 12 residues. V lost 2 bases and J lost 1, with 0 bases in between. The CDR3 sequence: CASSLSYNEQFF. DNA of the CDR3: TGTGCCAGCAGCTTATCCTACAATGAGCAGTTCTTC.

Written as DNA, the CDR3 is TGTGCCAGCAGCTCCATGGGGTTTGGGGCTTTCTTT. Translated, it gives CASSSMGFGAFF. The V call is TRBV7-9, the J call TRBJ1-1; D not resolved. V was shortened by 4 bases and J by 11 bases, with 14 bases between the two germline ends. The CDR3 has 12 amino acids. Per the germline V gene, CDR1 is SEHNR and CDR2 is FQNEAQ (reference sequence).

This chain uses TRBV7-8 with TRBJ2-7, with 9 bases that match TRBD2. This CDR3 is built from 13 residues. Germline CDR1 is SGHVS and CDR2 is FQNEAQ. After removal of 5 bases from V and 2 bases from J, the junction contained 1 base not matched to a gene. CDR3 residues: CASSQRGAYEQYF. The DNA for the CDR3 is TGTGCCAGCAGCCAGCGGGGGGCCTACGAGCAGTACTTC.

This chain uses TRBV6-5 with TRBJ1-1, with 8 bases matching TRBD1. This CDR3 is built from 16 residues. CDR1 and CDR2 (germline): MNHEY, SVGAGI. J lost 6 bases, V lost 0 bases, and 9 bases had no gene match. The CDR3 reads CASSYSTGELGSEAFF. The CDR3 nucleotides read TGTGCCAGCAGTTACTCGACAGGGGAATTGGGATCTGAAGCTTTCTTT.

The rearrangement uses TRBV23-1 and TRBJ1-2; 7 bases fit TRBD1. TRBV23-1 falls under the ORF class, with uncertain function. The CDR3 totals 16 residues. J lost 3 bases, V lost 4 bases, and 11 bases had no gene match. CDR3 nucleotides: TGCGCCAGCAGTCGCATACGACAGGGCCGCTACTATGGCTACACCTTC. Translated: CASSRIRQGRYYGYTF.

This chain uses TRBV6-1 with TRBJ1-1; TRBD1 aligns across 7 bases. CDR1 is MNHNS, CDR2 SASEGT, per germline. Trimming removed 2 bases from V and 7 bases from J; junction bases left unmatched: 7. The CDR3 loop spans 14 amino acids. CDR3 sequence: CASSEWGQLNEAFF. CDR3 in DNA: TGTGCCAGCAGTGAATGGGGACAGTTGAATGAAGCTTTCTTT.

The chain uses TRBV7-9 and TRBJ2-3; weak D call: TRBD2 (6 bases). This CDR3 comprises 15 residues. The germline V gene has CDR1 SEHNR and CDR2 FQNEAQ (reference sequence). Trimming shortened V by 2 bases and J by 2 bases, and 11 bases separated the two germline ends. CDR3 region: CASSLQRRDTDTQYF. Written as DNA, the CDR3 is TGTGCCAGCAGCTTACAAAGGCGGGACACAGATACGCAGTATTTT.

The V gene is TRBV27, the J gene TRBJ1-6; D gene unclear. This CDR3 comprises 14 residues. Germline V CDR1 and CDR2: MNHEY, SMNVEV (reference sequence). V was shortened by 5 bases and J by 6 bases, with 11 bases between the two germline ends. The CDR3 protein is CASSPSGSNSPLHF. In nucleotides, the CDR3 is TGTGCCAGCAGTCCATCCGGGAGTAATTCACCCCTCCACTTT.

V usage is TRBV4-1 and J usage is TRBJ2-7; D possibly uses TRBD1 or TRBD2 (5 bases each). The length of the CDR3 is 17 residues. Germline CDR1 MGHRA, CDR2 YSYEKL. Trimming took 0 bases from V and 2 from J, leaving 17 bases between them. The CDR3 coding sequence is TGCGCCAGCAGCCAAGACTCCGCCGGGACGGAGACCTACGAGCAGTACTTC. It translates to CASSQDSAGTETYEQYF.

The chain is built from TRBV10-3 and TRBJ1-2, with a tentative D call TRBD1 (5 bases). Germline CDR1 reads ENHRY; CDR2 reads SYGVKD. Trimming left V 6 bases short and J 3 bases short, with 11 bases between. This CDR3 contains 13 residues. CDR3 sequence: CAIRQGSDYGYTF. In nucleotides, the CDR3 is TGTGCCATCAGGCAGGGAAGCGACTATGGCTACACCTTC.

This chain's CDR3 is CASSLPASGYNEQFF. DNA of the CDR3: TGTGCCAGCAGCTTACCGGCTAGCGGTTACAATGAGCAGTTCTTC. This sequence joins TRBV7-6 and TRBJ2-1; 7 positions match TRBD2. The CDR3 runs to 15 residues. CDR1 and CDR2 from the germline V gene are SGHVS and FNYEAQ. Losses at the gene ends were 2 bases for V and 4 bases for J; bases not matched to a gene: 5.

V usage is TRBV4-3 and J usage is TRBJ1-4, with TRBD1 matching 7 bases. CDR3 size: 18 residues. V shed 0 bases and J 3 bases; nucleotides not matched to a gene: 10. The V gene's germline CDR1 is LGHNA and CDR2 YSLEER. CDR3 DNA sequence: TGCGCCAGCAGCCAAGATGCCACAGGGGTTTCGGCTAATGAAAAACTGTTTTTT. Protein sequence: CASSQDATGVSANEKLFF.

The chain uses TRBV27 and TRBJ1-2; no clear D. This CDR3 spans 14 amino acids. V was shortened by 5 bases and J by 8 bases, with 18 bases between the two germline ends. Germline V lookup: CDR1 MNHEY, CDR2 SMNVEV (reference sequence). This CDR3 reads CASSPLTGVGGYTF. Here the CDR3 DNA reads TGTGCCAGCAGTCCCCTGACGGGAGTGGGCGGCTACACCTTC.

The chain carries TRBV27 and TRBJ1-1, with 7 bases identical to TRBD1. Trimming removed 5 bases from V and 0 bases from J; junction bases left unmatched: 6. Germline V gene lookup returns CDR1 MNHEY and CDR2 SMNVEV (reference sequence). CDR3 length equals 15 residues. The CDR3 DNA sequence: TGTGCCAGCAGTGACGACAGGGCGGTGAACACTGAAGCTTTCTTT. Its protein is CASSDDRAVNTEAFF.

The chain combines TRBV27 with TRBJ2-1, with TRBD2 as a possible D gene (5 bases). CDR3 size: 13 residues. Germline V gene data show CDR1 as MNHEY and CDR2 as SMNVEV (reference sequence). Trimming pared 3 bases from V and 6 bases from J, leaving 9 bases between. The CDR3 reads CASSFLDSNEQFF. In nucleotides, the CDR3 is TGTGCCAGCAGTTTCCTGGACTCCAATGAGCAGTTCTTC.

The V call is TRBV5-4, the J call TRBJ2-5; D assignment may be TRBD1 or TRBD2 (5 bases each). CDR3 length: 17 amino acids. With 0 bases removed from V and 0 bases from J, the gap between germline ends came to 15 bases. CDR1 SGHNT and CDR2 YYREEE come from the germline V gene (reference sequence). The CDR3 sequence is CASSLGGAYMDQETQYF. The CDR3 DNA reads TGTGCCAGCAGCTTGGGAGGGGCGTATATGGACCAAGAGACCCAGTACTTC.